Sequencing of this TCR beta chain was carried out in a study of T cells in Graves' hyperthyroidism and ophthalmopathy. TCR beta CDR3 sequences were amplified from RNA transcripts. Using the HTBI primer set, a first-round RT-PCR was run on the TCR CDR3. TCRdb reprocessed the multiplex PCR reads via MiXCR and lists one record per CDR3 protein. The sample consists of 750,000 to 950,000 distinct CDR3 sequences, 35% to 45% of them appearing once. The CDR3 sequence is 15 residues long. Trimming stripped 6 bases from V and 9 bases from J, with 18 bases between. Germline values: CDR1 SEHNR, CDR2 FQNEAQ (reference sequence). This clonotype was detected a few times.

Specimen: blood. The sequence was collected from a man aged 18 to 30 with Graves' hyperthyroidism. V is TRBV7-9 and J is TRBJ1-6; tentatively, D is TRBD1 (5 bases). In DNA form, the CDR3 reads TGTGCCAGCAGTGGGGACTTGGCTGCAGCTTCACCCCTCCACTTT. It codes for CASSGDLAAASPLHF. Full variable domain (rest looked up from reference TRBV7-9 and TRBJ1-6): DTGVSQNPRHKITKRGQNVTFRCDPISEHNRLYWYRQTLGQGPEFLTYFQNEAQLEKSRLLSDRFSAERPKGSFSTLEIQRTEQGDSAMYLCASSGDLAAASPLHFGNGTRLTVT.